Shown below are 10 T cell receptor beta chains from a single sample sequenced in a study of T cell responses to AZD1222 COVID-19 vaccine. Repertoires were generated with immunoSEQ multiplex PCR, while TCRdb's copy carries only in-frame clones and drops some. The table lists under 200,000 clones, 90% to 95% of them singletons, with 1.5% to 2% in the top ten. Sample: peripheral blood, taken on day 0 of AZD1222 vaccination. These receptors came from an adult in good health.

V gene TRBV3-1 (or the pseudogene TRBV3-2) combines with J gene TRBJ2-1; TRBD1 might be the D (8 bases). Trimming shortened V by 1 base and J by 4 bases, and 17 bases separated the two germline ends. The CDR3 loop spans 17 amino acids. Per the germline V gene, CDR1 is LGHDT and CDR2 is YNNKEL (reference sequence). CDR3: CASSQVGGTGVYNEQFF. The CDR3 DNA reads TGTGCCAGCAGCCAAGTGGGGGGGACAGGCGTTTACAATGAGCAGTTCTTC.

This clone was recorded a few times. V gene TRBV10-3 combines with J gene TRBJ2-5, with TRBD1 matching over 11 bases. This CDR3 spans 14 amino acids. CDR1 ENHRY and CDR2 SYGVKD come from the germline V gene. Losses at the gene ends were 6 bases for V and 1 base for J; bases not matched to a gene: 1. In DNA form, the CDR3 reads TGTGCCATCAGGGACAGGGGGCCCCAAGAGACCCAGTACTTC. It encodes CAIRDRGPQETQYF.

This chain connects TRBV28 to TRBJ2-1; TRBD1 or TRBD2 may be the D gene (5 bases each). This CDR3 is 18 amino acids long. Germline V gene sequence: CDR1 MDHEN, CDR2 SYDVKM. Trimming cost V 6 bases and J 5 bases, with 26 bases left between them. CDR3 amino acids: CASSPPPSVGVRDNEQFF. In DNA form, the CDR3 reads TGTGCCAGCAGCCCGCCCCCTTCGGTGGGGGTTCGAGACAATGAGCAGTTCTTC.

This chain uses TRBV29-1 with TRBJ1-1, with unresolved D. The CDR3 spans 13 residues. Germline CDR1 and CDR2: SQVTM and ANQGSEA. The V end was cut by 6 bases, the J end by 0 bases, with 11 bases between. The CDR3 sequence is CSVGRGLNTEAFF. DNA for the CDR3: TGCAGCGTCGGGCGAGGGTTGAACACTGAAGCTTTCTTT. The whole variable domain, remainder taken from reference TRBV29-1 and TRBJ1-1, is SAVISQKPSRDICQRGTSLTIQCQVDSQVTMMFWYRQQPGQSLTLIATANQGSEATYESGFVIDKFPISRPNLTFSTLTVSNMSPEDSSIYLCSVGRGLNTEAFFGQGTRLTVV.

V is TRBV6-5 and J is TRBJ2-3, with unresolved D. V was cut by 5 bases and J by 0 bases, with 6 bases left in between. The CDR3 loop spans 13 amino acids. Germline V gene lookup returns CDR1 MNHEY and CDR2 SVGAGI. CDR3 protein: CASSKDSTDTQYF. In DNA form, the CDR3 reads TGTGCCAGCAGTAAGGACAGCACAGATACGCAGTATTTT.

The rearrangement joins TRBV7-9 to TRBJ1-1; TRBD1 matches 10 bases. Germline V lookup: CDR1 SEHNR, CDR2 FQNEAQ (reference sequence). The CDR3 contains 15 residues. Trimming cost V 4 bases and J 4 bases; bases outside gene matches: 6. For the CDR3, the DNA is TGTGCCAGCAGCTCGACAGGGGGCATTGTCACTGAAGCTTTCTTT. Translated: CASSSTGGIVTEAFF.

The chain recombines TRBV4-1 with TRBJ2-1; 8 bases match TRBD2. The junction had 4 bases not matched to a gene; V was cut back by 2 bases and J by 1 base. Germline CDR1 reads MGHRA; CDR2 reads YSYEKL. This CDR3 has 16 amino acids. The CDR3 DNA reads TGCGCCAGCAGCCAACCCACTAGCGGATCCTACAATGAGCAGTTCTTC. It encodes CASSQPTSGSYNEQFF.

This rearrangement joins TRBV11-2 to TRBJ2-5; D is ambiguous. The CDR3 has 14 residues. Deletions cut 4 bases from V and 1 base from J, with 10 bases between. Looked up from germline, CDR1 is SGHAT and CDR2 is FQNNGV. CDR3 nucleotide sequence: TGTGCCAGCAGCTCGTATTTTGCCCAAGAGACCCAGTACTTC. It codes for CASSSYFAQETQYF.

DNA for the CDR3: TGTGCCAGCATGGCATCAGGGATTCTAACTAATGAAAAACTGTTTTTT. It specifies CASMASGILTNEKLFF. The genes are TRBV28 and TRBJ1-4; weak D call: TRBD1 (5 bases). Deletions cut 7 bases from V and 1 base from J, with 16 bases between. The CDR3 is 16 residues long. Germline V lookup: CDR1 MDHEN, CDR2 SYDVKM.

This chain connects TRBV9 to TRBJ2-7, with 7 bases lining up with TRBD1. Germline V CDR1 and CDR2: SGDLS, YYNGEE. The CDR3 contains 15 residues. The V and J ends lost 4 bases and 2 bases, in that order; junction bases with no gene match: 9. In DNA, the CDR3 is TGTGCCAGCAGCCCCCGACAGGGACCAACCTACGAGCAGTACTTC. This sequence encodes CASSPRQGPTYEQYF.